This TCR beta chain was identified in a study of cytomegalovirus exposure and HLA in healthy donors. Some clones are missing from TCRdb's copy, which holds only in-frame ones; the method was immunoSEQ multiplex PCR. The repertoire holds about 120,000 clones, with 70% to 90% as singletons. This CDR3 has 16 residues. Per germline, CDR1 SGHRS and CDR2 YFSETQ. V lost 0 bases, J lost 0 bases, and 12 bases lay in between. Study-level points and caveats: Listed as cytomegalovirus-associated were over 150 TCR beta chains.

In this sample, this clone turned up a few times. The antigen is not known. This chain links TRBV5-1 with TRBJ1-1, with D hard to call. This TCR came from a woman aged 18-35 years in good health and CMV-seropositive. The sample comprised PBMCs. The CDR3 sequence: CASSLDAGFLNTEAFF. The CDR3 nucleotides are TGCGCCAGCAGCTTGGATGCGGGATTCCTGAACACTGAAGCTTTCTTT. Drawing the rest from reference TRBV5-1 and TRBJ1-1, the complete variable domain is KAGVTQTPRYLIKTRGQQVTLSCSPISGHRSVSWYQQTPGQGLQFLFEYFSETQRNKGNFPGRFSGRQFSNSRSEMNVSTLELGDSALYLCASSLDAGFLNTEAFFGQGTRLTVV.